Presented here are 14 T cell receptor beta chains from one specimen sequenced in a study of blood T cell repertoires in COVID-19 (dated by TCRdb to the early 2020s). Library generation was performed with the immunoSEQ multiplex PCR assay. As stored in TCRdb, this immuneACCESS dataset retains in-frame rearrangements with V and J assigned. A fraction of the clones does not appear; measured against another copy, unresolved V genes explain less than half of the discrepancy, and the remainder lacks a known reason. This sample lists over 200,000 clones; 81% were detected once. The top ten hold nearly 9.5% of the sample. The specimen was PBMCs or T cells enriched from blood (not recorded which). All receptors derive from a man aged 40-50 years who had recovered from COVID-19.

V is TRBV7-3 and J is TRBJ2-1; 9 bases are shared with TRBD2. The ends lost 5 bases at V and 4 bases at J; junction bases unmatched: 9. The germline V gene has CDR1 SGHTA and CDR2 FQGTGA. The CDR3 covers 16 residues. CDR3 in DNA: TGTGCCAGCAGCCTTGGGGTAGCGGGAGCATACAATGAGCAGTTCTTC. Protein sequence: CASSLGVAGAYNEQFF.

This sequence joins TRBV7-9 and TRBJ1-3, with D perhaps TRBD1 (6 bases). Trimming left V 7 bases short and J 5 bases short, with 21 bases between. Germline CDR1 is SEHNR and CDR2 is FQNEAQ (reference sequence). The CDR3 length is 16 residues. CDR3 residues: CASNLGAGEGRNTIYF. CDR3 sequence (DNA): TGTGCCAGCAACCTGGGGGCCGGGGAGGGGAGAAACACCATATATTTT.

The rearrangement joins TRBV6-5 to TRBJ1-1, with D perhaps matching TRBD1 (5 bases). The CDR3 is 15 residues long. The V and J ends lost 7 bases and 4 bases respectively, with 19 bases between them. Germline V gene lookup returns CDR1 MNHEY and CDR2 SVGAGI. The CDR3 loop is CASIRFRGYSTEAFF. CDR3 nucleotide sequence: TGTGCCAGCATACGTTTTAGGGGCTATAGCACTGAAGCTTTCTTT.

In DNA, the CDR3 is TGTGCCAGCAGCTTAACTAAAGCCAATGAGCAGTTCTTC. Translating it yields CASSLTKANEQFF. V gene TRBV7-3 combines with J gene TRBJ2-1; D remains ambiguous. The germline gives CDR1 SGHTA, CDR2 FQGTGA. V dropped 0 bases and J dropped 6 bases, with 6 bases sitting between them. CDR3 length equals 13 residues. The variable domain in full, completed from reference TRBV7-3 and TRBJ2-1, reads GAGVSQTPSNKVTEKGKYVELRCDPISGHTALYWYRQSLGQGPEFLIYFQGTGAADDSGLPNDRFFAVRPEGSVSTLKIQRTERGDSAVYLCASSLTKANEQFFGPGTRLTVL.

This clone was detected many times. V and J are TRBV27 and TRBJ1-5, with unresolved D. The V gene lost 5 bases and the J gene lost 0 bases, with 5 bases spanning the gap. Germline CDR1 MNHEY, CDR2 SMNVEV (reference sequence). The CDR3 extends over 13 amino acids. CDR3 nucleotides: TGTGCCAGCAGTCCCATTAGCAATCAGCCCCAGCATTTT. Encoded protein: CASSPISNQPQHF.

The gene calls are TRBV2 and TRBJ1-4; 9 nucleotides line up with TRBD1. CDR3 length: 13 amino acids. The J segment lost 5 bases and the V segment lost 7 bases, leaving 2 bases of the junction unmatched. Germline CDR1 reads SNHLY; CDR2 reads FYNNEI. In nucleotides, the CDR3 is TGTGCCAGCAACAGGGGGCGGAATGAAAAACTGTTTTTT. It encodes CASNRGRNEKLFF.

Here the CDR3 DNA reads TGTGCCAGCAGTGAAGGTCAGGCCAATCAGCCCCAGCATTTT. Its protein product is CASSEGQANQPQHF. The chain has TRBV2 and TRBJ1-5; no clear D. The CDR3 spans 14 residues. V was clipped by 1 base and J by 3 bases, with 7 bases between them. CDR1 is SNHLY, CDR2 FYNNEI, per germline.

This clone appeared a single time. The chain combines TRBV2 with TRBJ1-2; 7 nucleotides align to TRBD1. V dropped 8 bases and J dropped 8; count of bases not matched to a gene: 8. The CDR3 consists of 12 residues. Germline CDR1 reads SNHLY; CDR2 reads FYNNEI. This CDR3 reads CASRGGGRGYTF. Written as DNA, the CDR3 is TGTGCCAGCCGCGGAGGGGGCAGGGGCTACACCTTC.

The chain couples TRBV5-1 to TRBJ2-7, with TRBD2 identical over 10 bases. Germline V gene sequence: CDR1 SGHRS, CDR2 YFSETQ. This CDR3 is built from 15 residues. V was pared by 7 bases and J by 5 bases, with 12 bases of the junction left unmatched. The chain's CDR3 is CASGASGSFLDEQYF. CDR3 coding DNA: TGCGCCAGCGGGGCTAGCGGGAGTTTTTTGGACGAGCAGTACTTC.

The V gene is TRBV3-1 (or the pseudogene TRBV3-2), the J gene TRBJ2-7; 8 bases align to TRBD2. V lost 4 bases, J lost 5 bases, and 13 bases stayed unmatched. The CDR3 runs 16 residues. Germline loops: CDR1 LGHDT, CDR2 YNNKEL (reference sequence). CDR3 nucleotide sequence: TGTGCCAGCAGCCTCCTCCGTAGCGGGGTTCGACACGAGCAGTACTTC. It is translated as CASSLLRSGVRHEQYF.

The chain couples TRBV4-2 to TRBJ1-5; 9 nucleotides line up with TRBD1. CDR1 and CDR2 from the germline V gene are LGHNA and YNFKEQ. J was trimmed by 6 bases and V by 0 bases; bases with no gene match: 3. The CDR3 sequence is 15 residues long. The CDR3 region is CASSQDLTGGQPQHF. DNA of the CDR3: TGTGCCAGCAGCCAAGATCTGACAGGGGGTCAGCCCCAGCATTTT.

The V and J genes are TRBV3-1 (or the pseudogene TRBV3-2) and TRBJ2-7; no clear D. V lost 0 bases and J 0 bases, leaving 3 bases between the germline ends. CDR3 length equals 13 residues. The germline CDR1 and CDR2 sequences are LGHDT and YNNKEL (reference sequence). DNA of the CDR3: TGTGCCAGCAGCCAAGACAGCTCCTACGAGCAGTACTTC. Protein product: CASSQDSSYEQYF.

The chain has TRBV9 and TRBJ2-2; the match to TRBD1 covers 9 bases. V was pared by 6 bases and J by 0 bases, with 6 bases of the junction left unmatched. This CDR3 contains 16 residues. The germline gives CDR1 SGDLS, CDR2 YYNGEE. The CDR3 region is CASTPRQGANTGELFF. In DNA form, the CDR3 reads TGTGCCAGCACCCCACGACAGGGGGCGAACACCGGGGAGCTGTTTTTT.

The CDR3 DNA reads TGCGCCAGCAACCCAGCATACAGAATTCAGTACTTC. Translating gives CASNPAYRIQYF. This sequence joins TRBV23-1 and TRBJ2-4; D gene unclear. TRBV23-1 is an open reading frame whose function is uncertain. Trimming left V 7 bases short and J 10 bases short, with 14 bases between. The CDR3 is 12 amino acids.